These 6 T cell receptor beta chains originate from one sample sequenced in a study of blood T cell repertoires in COVID-19. Here immunoSEQ multiplex PCR was the method, and the copy in TCRdb shows in-frame clones only, minus some. The data hold under 250,000 clones, with over 80% observed a single time. Sequenced material: peripheral blood. These receptor sequences come from a human donor in a cohort sampled during active COVID-19.

This clone was picked up one time. The gene calls are TRBV5-1 and TRBJ1-1; 12 nucleotides align to TRBD1. Germline V gives CDR1 SGHRS, CDR2 YFSETQ. The CDR3 is 16 amino acids. With 3 bases clipped from V and 5 bases from J, the junction kept 8 bases outside the gene matches. DNA of the CDR3: TGCGCCAGCAGCTCCGGGACAGGGGGCTTCGGGACTGAAGCTTTCTTT. This gives the protein CASSSGTGGFGTEAFF. Full variable domain (missing parts from reference TRBV5-1 and TRBJ1-1): KAGVTQTPRYLIKTRGQQVTLSCSPISGHRSVSWYQQTPGQGLQFLFEYFSETQRNKGNFPGRFSGRQFSNSRSEMNVSTLELGDSALYLCASSSGTGGFGTEAFFGQGTRLTVV.

The chain recombines TRBV19 with TRBJ2-6; 7 bases are shared with TRBD1. J lost 11 bases, V lost 7 bases, and 14 bases had no gene match. This CDR3 has 15 amino acids. Germline assignment: CDR1 LNHDA and CDR2 SQIVND (reference sequence). The CDR3 loop reads CASTLTGTLRDVLTF. CDR3 nucleotides: TGTGCCAGTACCTTGACAGGGACCCTCAGGGACGTCCTGACTTTC.

This chain joins TRBV28 and TRBJ1-1, with TRBD1 matching 7 bases. The CDR3 runs 14 residues. CDR1 is MDHEN, CDR2 SYDVKM, per germline. The V gene end was trimmed by 10 bases and the J gene end by 0 bases; junction bases not matched to a gene: 8. CDR3 protein: CATRKTGLNTEAFF. DNA for the CDR3: TGTGCCACCCGAAAGACAGGGTTGAACACTGAAGCTTTCTTT.

The chain is built from TRBV7-2 and TRBJ2-1; TRBD2 matches at 9 bases. V was pared by 1 base and J by 9 bases, with 10 bases of the junction left unmatched. CDR1 is SGHTA and CDR2 is FQGNSA in the germline V gene. CDR3 length: 16 amino acids. CDR3 loop: CASSLVASGEGGEQFF. The CDR3 DNA is TGTGCCAGCAGCTTAGTGGCTAGCGGGGAGGGCGGTGAGCAGTTCTTC.

J is TRBJ2-3 and V is TRBV29-1; D gene ambiguous. The CDR3 has 10 residues. The V end lost 4 bases, the J end lost 10 bases, and 9 bases lay between the germline ends. The germline V gene encodes CDR1 SQVTM and CDR2 ANQGSEA. CDR3 in DNA: TGCAGCGTTGTTATCCTTTCGCAGTATTTT. Amino acid sequence: CSVVILSQYF.

CDR3 bases: TGTGCCAGCAGCTTACAGGGTTCCAGTGAAAAACTGTTTTTT. Translation: CASSLQGSSEKLFF. The rearrangement uses TRBV7-9 and TRBJ1-4; a possible D gene is TRBD1 (5 bases). In germline, CDR1 is SEHNR, CDR2 FQNEAQ (reference sequence). Trimming cost V 2 bases and J 7 bases, with 11 bases left between them. This CDR3 spans 14 amino acids. Combining the CDR3 with reference TRBV7-9 and TRBJ1-4 gives the whole variable domain DTGVSQNPRHKITKRGQNVTFRCDPISEHNRLYWYRQTLGQGPEFLTYFQNEAQLEKSRLLSDRFSAERPKGSFSTLEIQRTEQGDSAMYLCASSLQGSSEKLFFGSGTQLSVL.